The T cell receptor beta chain under discussion was sequenced for a study of T cell responses to AZD1222 COVID-19 vaccine. Clones were read by immunoSEQ multiplex PCR, and TCRdb kept only the in-frame ones, dropping some. The data show 160,000 or so clones, with roughly nine tenths seen just once and 5.5% to 8% held by the top ten. Germline V CDR1 and CDR2: MNHEY, SVGAGI. The J segment lost 3 bases and the V segment lost 9 bases, leaving 2 bases of the junction unmatched. The CDR3 is 12 residues long. To note about this clone: What it recognizes is unknown.

Overall study results and limits: Spike-specific TCR breadth and depth grew following two AZD1222 doses. Repertoires in all cases were sampled only once the peak T cell response had passed. Seropositive at baseline were only six or seven AZD1222 recipients. Clonal diversity was possibly underestimated, and the donors were mostly white British, with more females.

The J gene is TRBJ2-7, the V gene TRBV6-5, with 10 nucleotides matching TRBD1. The clonotype originates from an adult who had recovered from COVID-19. The sequencing used peripheral blood, collected after recovery from COVID-19. The CDR3 loop is CASRTGGYEQYF. In DNA form, the CDR3 reads TGTGCCAGTCGGACAGGGGGCTACGAGCAGTACTTC.